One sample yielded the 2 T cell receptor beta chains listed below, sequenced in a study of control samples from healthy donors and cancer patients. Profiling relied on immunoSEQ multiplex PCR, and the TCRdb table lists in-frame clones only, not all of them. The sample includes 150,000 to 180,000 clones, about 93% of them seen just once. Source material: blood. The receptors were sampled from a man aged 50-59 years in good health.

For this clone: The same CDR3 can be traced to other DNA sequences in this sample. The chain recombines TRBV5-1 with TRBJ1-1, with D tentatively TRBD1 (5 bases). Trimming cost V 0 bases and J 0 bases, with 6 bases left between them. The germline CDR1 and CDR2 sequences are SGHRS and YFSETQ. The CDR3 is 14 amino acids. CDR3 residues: CASSLGQMNTEAFF. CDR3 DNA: TGCGCCAGCAGCTTGGGACAGATGAACACTGAAGCTTTCTTT.

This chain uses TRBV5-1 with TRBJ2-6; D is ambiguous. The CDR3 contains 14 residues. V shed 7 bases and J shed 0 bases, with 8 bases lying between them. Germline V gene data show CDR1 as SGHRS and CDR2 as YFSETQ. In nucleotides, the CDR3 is TGCGCCAGCCGGACGGTCTCTGGGGCCAACGTCCTGACTTTC. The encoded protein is CASRTVSGANVLTF.